These 9 T cell receptor beta chains were all obtained from the same sample, sequenced in a study of CD8+ T cells in alopecia areata. After isolation, RNA underwent reverse transcription to generate cDNA as the sequencing template. Only in-frame clones appear in the TCRdb table, and some are missing; sequencing was by immunoSEQ multiplex PCR. The sample has 130,000 or so clones; almost 50% are singletons. The sequences come from CD8+ T cells sorted from blood, collected at week 0. Every receptor here comes from a human donor with alopecia areata.

The chain has TRBV5-1 and TRBJ2-2, with D maybe TRBD2 (6 bases). The length of the CDR3 is 16 residues. Germline CDR1 SGHRS, CDR2 YFSETQ. V lost 1 base and J lost 4, with 14 bases in between. This chain's CDR3 is CASSLFRQGGTGELFF. The CDR3 DNA is TGCGCCAGCAGCTTGTTTCGGCAGGGAGGCACCGGGGAGCTGTTTTTT.

Comments on this clone: Other DNA sequences in this specimen translate into the identical CDR3. The chain is built from TRBV6-5 and TRBJ2-7; 11 bases line up with TRBD2. The CDR3 is made up of 14 amino acids. Germline V gene data show CDR1 as MNHEY and CDR2 as SVGAGI. J gave up 3 bases and V 2 bases, and 0 bases lay outside the gene matches. The CDR3: CASSYGTSGYEQYF. CDR3 DNA sequence: TGTGCCAGCAGTTACGGGACTAGCGGCTACGAGCAGTACTTC.

The V gene is TRBV12-5, the J gene TRBJ2-5; D gene ambiguous. The CDR3 is 15 amino acids. CDR1 and CDR2 (germline): LGHNT, FRNRAP. V was cut by 4 bases and J by 2 bases, with 14 bases left in between. This CDR3 reads CASGSPSIKQETQYF. CDR3 DNA sequence: TGTGCTAGTGGTTCCCCCTCGATAAAGCAAGAGACCCAGTACTTC.

This rearrangement joins TRBV5-1 to TRBJ2-5, with D possibly TRBD2 on 5 matching bases. The V gene's germline CDR1 is SGHRS and CDR2 YFSETQ. V was cut by 0 bases and J by 5 bases, with 8 bases left in between. The CDR3 totals 13 residues. The CDR3 loop reads CASSLERWETQYF. In DNA, the CDR3 is TGCGCCAGCAGCTTGGAGCGGTGGGAGACCCAGTACTTC.

V usage is TRBV27 and J usage is TRBJ2-1; D uncertain. CDR1 and CDR2 from the germline V gene are MNHEY and SMNVEV (reference sequence). This CDR3 is built from 15 residues. V lost 7 bases and J lost 1, with 14 bases in between. The CDR3 DNA follows: TGTGCCAGCACCTCCCCCGGAGATTCCTACAATGAGCAGTTCTTC. This sequence encodes CASTSPGDSYNEQFF.

This clone was seen just once. V is TRBV6-5 and J is TRBJ2-5, with 8 bases fitting TRBD2. V lost 2 bases and J lost 7; bases outside the gene matches: 9. The CDR3 length is 15 residues. Germline CDR1 and CDR2: MNHEY and SVGAGI. CDR3 bases: TGTGCCAGCAGTTACCCCCGGGAGGGGGAGGTGACCCAGTACTTC. This encodes CASSYPREGEVTQYF.

The J gene is TRBJ2-2, the V gene TRBV9; 7 nucleotides match TRBD2. CDR3 length equals 17 residues. J gave up 2 bases and V 0 bases, and 7 bases lay outside the gene matches. The germline gives CDR1 SGDLS, CDR2 YYNGEE. The CDR3 loop reads CASSVGVRTSNTGELFF. CDR3 coding DNA: TGTGCCAGCAGCGTAGGAGTGAGGACTAGTAACACCGGGGAGCTGTTTTTT.

This clone was recorded only once. J is TRBJ1-6 and V is TRBV15, with 7 bases lining up with TRBD1. The V gene's germline CDR1 is LNHNV and CDR2 YYDKDF (reference sequence). V was pared by 2 bases and J by 10 bases, with 8 bases of the junction left unmatched. This CDR3 is 15 amino acids long. CDR3 in DNA: TGTGCCACCAGCAGAAGACAGGGAAGTGAATCACCCCTCCACTTT. Encoded protein: CATSRRQGSESPLHF.

This clone came up a few times. This chain joins TRBV14 and TRBJ1-1; maybe TRBD1 (6 bases). CDR1 is SGHDN and CDR2 is FVKESK in the germline V gene. The CDR3 spans 15 residues. V lost 4 bases, J lost 2 bases, and 14 bases lay in between. The CDR3 sequence is CASSLWTARNTEAFF. The CDR3 DNA reads TGTGCCAGCAGCCTTTGGACAGCCAGAAACACTGAAGCTTTCTTT.